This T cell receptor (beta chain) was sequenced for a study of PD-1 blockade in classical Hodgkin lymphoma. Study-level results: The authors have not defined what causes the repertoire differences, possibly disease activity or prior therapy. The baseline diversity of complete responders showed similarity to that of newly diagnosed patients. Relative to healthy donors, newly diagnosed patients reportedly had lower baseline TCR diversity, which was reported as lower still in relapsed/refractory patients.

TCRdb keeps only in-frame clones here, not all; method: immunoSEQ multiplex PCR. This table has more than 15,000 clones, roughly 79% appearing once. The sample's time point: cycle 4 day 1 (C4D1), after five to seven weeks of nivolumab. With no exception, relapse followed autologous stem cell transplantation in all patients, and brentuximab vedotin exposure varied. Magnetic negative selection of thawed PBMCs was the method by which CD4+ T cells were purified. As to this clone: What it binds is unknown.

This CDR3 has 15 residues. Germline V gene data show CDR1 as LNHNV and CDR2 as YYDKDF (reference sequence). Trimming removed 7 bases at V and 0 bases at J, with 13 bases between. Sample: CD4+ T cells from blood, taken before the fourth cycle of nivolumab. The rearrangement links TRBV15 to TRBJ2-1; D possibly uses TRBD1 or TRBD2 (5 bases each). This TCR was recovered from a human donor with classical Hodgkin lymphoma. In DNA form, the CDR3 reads TGTGCCACCACCCGGGCTGGGGGCTCCTACAATGAGCAGTTCTTC. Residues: CATTRAGGSYNEQFF.